Listed here are 3 T cell receptor beta chains from one sample, sequenced in a study of shared clonotypes between healthy human individuals. Clones were sequenced by immunoSEQ multiplex PCR, and TCRdb holds only the in-frame ones, with some missing. Of more than 2,000,000 clones in the sample, approximately 94% were seen once. Sequencing was carried out using naive CD4+ T cells sorted from blood. The subset: CD45RA+ positively selected. These receptors were obtained from a man aged 18 to 35 in good health.

The chain recombines TRBV28 with TRBJ2-1, with a possible D match to TRBD2 (7 bases). The CDR3 extends over 13 amino acids. V lost 2 bases and J lost 12, with 14 bases in between. CDR1 MDHEN and CDR2 SYDVKM come from the germline V gene. DNA of the CDR3: TGTGCCAGCAGTTTAGGGGGGGGGCCCTGGCAGTTCTTC. It codes for CASSLGGGPWQFF.

The chain joins TRBV30 to TRBJ2-7, with D tentatively TRBD1 (6 bases). The V end was cut by 8 bases, the J end by 2 bases, with 13 bases between. Germline V gene lookup returns CDR1 GTSNPN and CDR2 SVGIG (reference sequence). This CDR3 spans 12 amino acids. CDR3 in amino acids: CALTTGPYEQYF. The CDR3 DNA follows: TGTGCCCTGACGACAGGTCCCTACGAGCAGTACTTC.

The chain couples TRBV11-2 to TRBJ2-1, with 11 bases fitting TRBD1. Germline-derived CDR1 and CDR2 are SGHAT and FQNNGV. This CDR3 contains 15 residues. V dropped 5 bases and J dropped 5; count of bases not matched to a gene: 5. CDR3: CASSPDRGRDNEQFF. The CDR3 nucleotides are TGTGCCAGCAGCCCGGACAGGGGGCGTGACAATGAGCAGTTCTTC.